This T cell receptor (beta chain) stems from a study of blood T cell repertoires in COVID-19. The V end was cut by 3 bases, the J end by 7 bases, with 9 bases between. The CDR3 is 12 residues long. Germline CDR1 is KGHSH and CDR2 is LQKENI. In the original workflow: Using reference gene primer amplification, nucleated cell counts were estimated. Sequencing was performed with immunoSEQ multiplex PCR; in TCRdb, only in-frame clones are kept and a portion is missing. V and J calls and clone size follow that table, whereas D and trimming were derived from the DNA. Of about 180,000 clones in the sample, about nine tenths are singletons; the top ten hold roughly 20%.

The genes are TRBV18 and TRBJ1-2; TRBD1 might be the D (5 bases). Sequencing was performed on peripheral blood. The sequence was collected from a man between 70 and 80 years old with active or convalescent COVID-19. This chain's CDR3 is CASSPRQSGYTF. CDR3 sequence (DNA): TGTGCCAGCTCACCCCGACAGTCTGGCTACACCTTC.